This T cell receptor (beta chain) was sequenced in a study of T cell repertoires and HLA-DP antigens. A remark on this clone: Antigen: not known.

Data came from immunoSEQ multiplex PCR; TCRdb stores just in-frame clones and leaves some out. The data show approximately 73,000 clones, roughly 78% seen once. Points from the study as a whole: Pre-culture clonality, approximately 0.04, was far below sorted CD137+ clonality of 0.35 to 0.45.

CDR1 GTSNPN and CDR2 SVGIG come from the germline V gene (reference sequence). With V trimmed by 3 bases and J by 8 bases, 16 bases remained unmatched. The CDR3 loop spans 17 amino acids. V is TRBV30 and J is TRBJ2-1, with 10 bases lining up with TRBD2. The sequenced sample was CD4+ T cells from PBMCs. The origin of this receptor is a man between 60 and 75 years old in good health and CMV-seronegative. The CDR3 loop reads CAWSPSMLAGGLDEQFF. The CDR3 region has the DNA TGTGCCTGGAGCCCGTCGATGTTAGCGGGGGGCTTGGATGAGCAGTTCTTC. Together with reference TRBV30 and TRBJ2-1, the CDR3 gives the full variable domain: SQTIHQWPATLVQPVGSPLSLECTVEGTSNPNLYWYRQAAGRGLQLLFYSVGIGQISSEVPQNLSASRPQDRQFILSSKKLLLSDSGFYLCAWSPSMLAGGLDEQFFGPGTRLTVL.